The 18 T cell receptor beta chains presented below share a single source sample, sequenced in a study of cytomegalovirus exposure and HLA in healthy donors. PCR employed 60 Vbeta and 13 Jbeta primers. Generated by immunoSEQ multiplex PCR, the TCRdb table keeps only in-frame clones and is missing some. Of around 130,000 clones listed, 70% to 90% are singletons. Sequencing input: PBMCs. The source of these receptors is a woman in her thirties or forties in good health and CMV-seropositive.

This chain links TRBV9 with TRBJ2-5; D remains ambiguous. The CDR3 runs to 13 residues. CDR1 is SGDLS, CDR2 YYNGEE, per germline. V lost 0 bases to trimming and J lost 5 bases, with 8 bases between them. DNA of the CDR3: TGTGCCAGCAGCGTAGCGGTAACGGAGACCCAGTACTTC. Residues: CASSVAVTETQYF.

The chain uses TRBV28 and TRBJ2-4, with D hard to call. This CDR3 comprises 15 residues. The V end lost 4 bases, the J end lost 0 bases, and 10 bases lay between the germline ends. The germline V gene encodes CDR1 MDHEN and CDR2 SYDVKM. The CDR3 DNA reads TGTGCCAGCAGTTCGGCAGGCTTAGCCAAAAACATTCAGTACTTC. Translated, it gives CASSSAGLAKNIQYF.

The chain is built from TRBV16 and TRBJ1-2; 12 positions agree with TRBD1. Germline loops: CDR1 KGHSY, CDR2 FQNENV. The J segment lost 7 bases and the V segment lost 5 bases, leaving 14 bases of the junction unmatched. The CDR3 length is 17 residues. CDR3 nucleotide sequence: TGTGCCAGCAGCGAAATTGGGACAGGGGGCCCAAGCGGTGGCTACACCTTC. Translation: CASSEIGTGGPSGGYTF.

The gene calls are TRBV27 and TRBJ2-7, with TRBD2 matching over 9 bases. V was pared by 3 bases and J by 2 bases, with 11 bases of the junction left unmatched. Germline CDR1 MNHEY, CDR2 SMNVEV (reference sequence). CDR3 length equals 17 residues. Here the CDR3 DNA reads TGTGCCAGCAGTTTTTTCCCTTTGAGCGGGAGGACCTACGAGCAGTACTTC. Protein sequence: CASSFFPLSGRTYEQYF.

The rearrangement joins TRBV7-9 to TRBJ2-7; TRBD2 agrees at 12 bases. Germline V gene lookup returns CDR1 SEHNR and CDR2 FQNEAQ (reference sequence). The trim removed 6 bases at V and 3 bases at J, leaving 6 bases unmatched. This CDR3 has 15 residues. The CDR3 loop is CASSSGTSGYYEQYF. In DNA, the CDR3 is TGTGCCAGCAGTTCAGGGACTAGCGGGTACTACGAGCAGTACTTC.

In its sample, this clone was seen a few times. The V and J genes are TRBV19 and TRBJ2-3; D is possibly TRBD2 (6 bases). The length of the CDR3 is 15 residues. V lost 3 bases and J 2 bases, leaving 12 bases between the germline ends. In germline, CDR1 is LNHDA, CDR2 SQIVND (reference sequence). Written as DNA, the CDR3 is TGTGCCAGTAGTATTGGTAGCGGAACCACAGATACGCAGTATTTT. It yields the protein CASSIGSGTTDTQYF.

This clone occurred a few times. The rearrangement links TRBV30 to TRBJ2-7, with 8 bases matching TRBD1. The germline CDR1 and CDR2 sequences are GTSNPN and SVGIG (reference sequence). The V and J ends lost 0 bases and 2 bases, in that order; junction bases with no gene match: 0. The CDR3 has 13 amino acids. The CDR3 sequence: CAWSVQGAYEQYF. The CDR3 nucleotides are TGTGCCTGGAGTGTACAGGGGGCCTACGAGCAGTACTTC.

The chain employs TRBV19 and TRBJ1-2, with TRBD1 identical over 8 bases. Per germline, CDR1 LNHDA and CDR2 SQIVND (reference sequence). Trimming took 7 bases from V and 6 from J; bases not matched to a gene: 7. The CDR3 contains 13 residues. CDR3 amino acids: CASMPDRAHGYTF. The CDR3 DNA is TGTGCCAGTATGCCGGACAGGGCCCATGGCTACACCTTC.

The chain uses TRBV5-1 and TRBJ2-2; 8 bases are a match to TRBD2. Per the germline V gene, CDR1 is SGHRS and CDR2 is YFSETQ. The CDR3 is 19 residues long. The V segment lost 0 bases and the J segment 0 bases; nucleotides outside the gene matches: 10. The CDR3 DNA sequence: TGCGCCAGCAGCTTGGGAGCGGGAGAGGTATTACCGAACACCGGGGAGCTGTTTTTT. Translated: CASSLGAGEVLPNTGELFF. Drawing the rest from reference TRBV5-1 and TRBJ2-2, the complete variable domain is KAGVTQTPRYLIKTRGQQVTLSCSPISGHRSVSWYQQTPGQGLQFLFEYFSETQRNKGNFPGRFSGRQFSNSRSEMNVSTLELGDSALYLCASSLGAGEVLPNTGELFFGEGSRLTVL.

This clone was observed once. The genes are TRBV28 and TRBJ1-1; D might be TRBD1 (6 bases). With 6 bases removed from V and 1 base from J, the gap between germline ends came to 12 bases. This CDR3 has 14 amino acids. Germline CDR1 MDHEN, CDR2 SYDVKM. This chain's CDR3 is CASRFRGSNTEAFF. For the CDR3, the DNA is TGTGCCAGCAGATTCAGGGGTTCGAACACTGAAGCTTTCTTT.

The chain links TRBV6-5 to TRBJ1-2, with a weak D call TRBD1 (6 bases). V lost 0 bases and J lost 7, with 15 bases in between. This CDR3 region has 15 residues. Germline V gene sequence: CDR1 MNHEY, CDR2 SVGAGI. The CDR3 bases are TGTGCCAGCAGTTACTCGCCCCAGGGGAGCTTTGGCTACACCTTC. Protein sequence: CASSYSPQGSFGYTF.

This rearrangement joins TRBV25-1 to TRBJ1-5; unclear D gene. Germline CDR1 and CDR2: MGHDK and SYGVNS. V was pared by 0 bases and J by 2 bases, with 5 bases between. The CDR3 is made up of 14 amino acids. The CDR3 DNA reads as TGTGCCAGCAGTGAATATCGGGGCAATCAGCCCCAGCATTTT. Protein product: CASSEYRGNQPQHF.

The chain combines TRBV5-5 with TRBJ1-1; a possible D gene is TRBD1 (6 bases). With 3 bases removed from V and 5 bases from J, the gap between germline ends came to 14 bases. Germline V gene lookup returns CDR1 SGHKS and CDR2 YYEKEE (reference sequence). The CDR3 runs 14 residues. CDR3: CASSSQGVGTEAFF. CDR3 in DNA: TGTGCCAGCAGCTCACAGGGAGTTGGGACTGAAGCTTTCTTT.

The CDR3, as DNA: TGTGCCAGCAGTGGACAGGGAAACTACGAGCAGTACTTC. It specifies CASSGQGNYEQYF. V usage is TRBV27 and J usage is TRBJ2-7; 8 bases map to TRBD1. CDR1 is MNHEY and CDR2 is SMNVEV in the germline V gene (reference sequence). The CDR3 totals 13 residues. With V trimmed by 5 bases and J by 3 bases, 3 bases remained unmatched.

This clone was seen only once. This chain connects TRBV9 to TRBJ2-2, with TRBD2 as a possible D gene (5 bases). Germline loops: CDR1 SGDLS, CDR2 YYNGEE. The CDR3 consists of 14 residues. V was pared by 4 bases and J by 5 bases, with 12 bases between. This CDR3 reads CASSPRVKTGELFF. DNA of the CDR3: TGTGCCAGCAGCCCGCGGGTCAAAACCGGGGAGCTGTTTTTT.

This clone was found once. The chain joins TRBV2 to TRBJ2-2; 7 bases are shared with TRBD2. V gave up 6 bases and J gave up 3 bases; unmatched junction bases: 7. CDR1 and CDR2 from the germline V gene are SNHLY and FYNNEI. CDR3 size: 15 residues. Here the CDR3 DNA reads TGTGCCAGCAGACGGGGGGTTGGGGACACCGGGGAGCTGTTTTTT. Its translation: CASRRGVGDTGELFF. The full variable domain, with the rest looked up from reference TRBV2 and TRBJ2-2, is EPEVTQTPSHQVTQMGQEVILRCVPISNHLYFYWYRQILGQKVEFLVSFYNNEISEKSEIFDDQFSVERPDGSNFTLKIRSTKLEDSAMYFCASRRGVGDTGELFFGEGSRLTVL.

This clone has only one observation. This chain joins TRBV18 and TRBJ2-1; unclear D gene. The CDR3 is 14 residues long. V dropped 3 bases and J dropped 2 bases, with 8 bases sitting between them. Germline CDR1 and CDR2: KGHSH and LQKENI. The CDR3 nucleotides read TGTGCCAGCTCACCCTTAAACACCTACAATGAGCAGTTCTTC. Protein product: CASSPLNTYNEQFF.

This clone was counted only a few times. This chain links TRBV5-8 with TRBJ2-5, with D unclear. Germline assignment: CDR1 SGHTS and CDR2 YDEGEE. This CDR3 has 13 residues. Trimming cost V 2 bases and J 0 bases, with 5 bases left between them. CDR3 coding DNA: TGTGCCAGCAGCTTCAGGAACCAAGAGACCCAGTACTTC. It specifies CASSFRNQETQYF.